The clone carrying this T cell receptor (beta chain) was recorded a few times. Antigen unknown. The germline CDR1 and CDR2 sequences are LGHNA and YSLEER. The CDR3 extends over 15 amino acids. These data belong to a study of blood T cells in healthy people across ages. Using a J-beta primer mix together with a sample-barcoded 5' primer, a second PCR was run for roughly 6 to 11 cycles. Each cDNA molecule carried a tag from a template-switch adaptor that contained 12 random nucleotides. Using its own MiXCR run on the 5' RACE reads, TCRdb lists one record per CDR3 protein. The sample holds some 1,500,000 distinct CDR3 sequences, under 55% seen once. General observations from the study: Strong correlation was found linking TCR beta diversity to naive T cell percentage. CMV status of donors was unknown, possibly confounding expanded clonotype changes.

The chain has TRBV4-3 and TRBJ2-4; TRBD1 aligns across 7 bases. TRBJ2-7 explains the end of the DNA better; the J call may be wrong. The clonotype comes from a woman in her late teens or twenties in good health. The sample was blood. The CDR3 DNA is TGCGCCAGCAGCCAGGAGGTGGGACAGAACTACGAGCAGTACTTC. The encoded protein is CASSQEVGQNYEQYF.